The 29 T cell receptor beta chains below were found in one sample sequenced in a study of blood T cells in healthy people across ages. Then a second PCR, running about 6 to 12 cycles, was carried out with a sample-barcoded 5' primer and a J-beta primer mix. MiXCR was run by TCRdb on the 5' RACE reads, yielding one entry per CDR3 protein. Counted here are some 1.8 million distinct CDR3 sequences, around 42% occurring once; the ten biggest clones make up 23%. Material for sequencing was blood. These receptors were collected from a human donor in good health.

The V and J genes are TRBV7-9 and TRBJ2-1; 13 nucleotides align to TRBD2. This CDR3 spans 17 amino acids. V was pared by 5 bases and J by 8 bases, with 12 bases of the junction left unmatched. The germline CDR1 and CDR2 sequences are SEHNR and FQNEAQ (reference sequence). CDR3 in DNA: TGTGCCAGCAGCCCGCCTAGAACTAGCGGGGGGGCCGATGAGCAGTTCTTC. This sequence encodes CASSPPRTSGGADEQFF. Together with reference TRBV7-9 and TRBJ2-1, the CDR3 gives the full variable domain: DTGVSQNPRHKITKRGQNVTFRCDPISEHNRLYWYRQTLGQGPEFLTYFQNEAQLEKSRLLSDRFSAERPKGSFSTLEIQRTEQGDSAMYLCASSPPRTSGGADEQFFGPGTRLTVL.

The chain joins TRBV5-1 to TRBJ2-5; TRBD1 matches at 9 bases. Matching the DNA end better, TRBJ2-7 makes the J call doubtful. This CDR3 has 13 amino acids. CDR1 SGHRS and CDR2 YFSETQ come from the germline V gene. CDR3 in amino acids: CASSGTGGNEQYF. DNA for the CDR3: TGCGCCAGCAGTGGAACAGGGGGCAACGAGCAGTACTTC.

DNA for the CDR3: TGCAGTGTCGACTACTCCTACAATGAGCAGTTCTTC. Residues: CSVDYSYNEQFF. The chain is built from TRBV20-1 and TRBJ2-1; possibly TRBD2 for D (5 bases). V was clipped by 7 bases and J by 0 bases, with 7 bases between them. Germline V gene lookup returns CDR1 DFQATT and CDR2 SNEGSKA (reference sequence). The CDR3 totals 12 residues.

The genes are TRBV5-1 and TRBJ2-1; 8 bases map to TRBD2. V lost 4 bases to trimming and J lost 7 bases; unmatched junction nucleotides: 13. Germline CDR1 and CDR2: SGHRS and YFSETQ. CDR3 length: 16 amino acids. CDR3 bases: TGCGCCAGCAGCACCCACGGGACTCGCGGGGGGAATGAGCAGTTCTTC. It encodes CASSTHGTRGGNEQFF. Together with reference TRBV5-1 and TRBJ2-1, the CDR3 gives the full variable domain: KAGVTQTPRYLIKTRGQQVTLSCSPISGHRSVSWYQQTPGQGLQFLFEYFSETQRNKGNFPGRFSGRQFSNSRSEMNVSTLELGDSALYLCASSTHGTRGGNEQFFGPGTRLTVL.

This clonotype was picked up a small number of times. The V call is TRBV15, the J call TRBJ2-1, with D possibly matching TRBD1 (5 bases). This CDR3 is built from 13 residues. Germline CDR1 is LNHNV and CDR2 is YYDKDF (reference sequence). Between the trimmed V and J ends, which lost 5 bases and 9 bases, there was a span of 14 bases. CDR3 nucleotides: TGTGCCACCAGCCAGACTTGGGGCGGTGAGCAGTTCTTC. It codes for CATSQTWGGEQFF. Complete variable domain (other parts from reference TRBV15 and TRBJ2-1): DAMVIQNPRYQVTQFGKPVTLSCSQTLNHNVMYWYQQKSSQAPKLLFHYYDKDFNNEADTPDNFQSRRPNTSFCFLDIRSPGLGDTAMYLCATSQTWGGEQFFGPGTRLTVL.

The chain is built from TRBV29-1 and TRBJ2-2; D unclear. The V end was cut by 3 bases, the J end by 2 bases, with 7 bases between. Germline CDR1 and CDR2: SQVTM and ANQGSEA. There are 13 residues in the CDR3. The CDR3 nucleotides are TGCAGCGTTGATTGGCAAAACACCGGGGAGCTGTTTTTT. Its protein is CSVDWQNTGELFF.

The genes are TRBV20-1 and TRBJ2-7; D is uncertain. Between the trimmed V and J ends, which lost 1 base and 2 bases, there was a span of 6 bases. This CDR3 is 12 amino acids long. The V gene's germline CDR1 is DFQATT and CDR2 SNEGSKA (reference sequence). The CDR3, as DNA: TGCAGTGCTAGAGGGCGACCCTACGAGCAGTACTTC. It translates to CSARGRPYEQYF.

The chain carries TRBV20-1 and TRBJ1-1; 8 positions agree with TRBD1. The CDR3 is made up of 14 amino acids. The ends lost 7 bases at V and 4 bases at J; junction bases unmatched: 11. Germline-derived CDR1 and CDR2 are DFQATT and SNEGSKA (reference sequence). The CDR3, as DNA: TGCAGTGTCATAGGTAGCAGGGGGCGCACTGAAGCTTTCTTT. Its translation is CSVIGSRGRTEAFF.

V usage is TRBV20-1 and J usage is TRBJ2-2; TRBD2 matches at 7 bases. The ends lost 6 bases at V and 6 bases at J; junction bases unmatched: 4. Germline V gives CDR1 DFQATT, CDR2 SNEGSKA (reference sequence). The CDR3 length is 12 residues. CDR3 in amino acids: CSARTRAGELFF. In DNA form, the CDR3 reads TGCAGTGCCCGGACTAGAGCCGGGGAGCTGTTTTTT.

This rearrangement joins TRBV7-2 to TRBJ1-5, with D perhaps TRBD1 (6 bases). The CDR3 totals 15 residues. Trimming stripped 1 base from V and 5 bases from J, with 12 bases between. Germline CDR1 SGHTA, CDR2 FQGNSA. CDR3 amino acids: CASSLVGTLDQPQHF. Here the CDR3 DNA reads TGTGCCAGCAGCTTAGTGGGGACACTGGATCAGCCCCAGCATTTT.

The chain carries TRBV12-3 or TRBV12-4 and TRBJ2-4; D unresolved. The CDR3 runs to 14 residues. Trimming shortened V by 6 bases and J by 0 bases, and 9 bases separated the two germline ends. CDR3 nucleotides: TGTGCCAGCAGCGCTGAACTAGCCAAAAACATTCAGTACTTC. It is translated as CASSAELAKNIQYF.

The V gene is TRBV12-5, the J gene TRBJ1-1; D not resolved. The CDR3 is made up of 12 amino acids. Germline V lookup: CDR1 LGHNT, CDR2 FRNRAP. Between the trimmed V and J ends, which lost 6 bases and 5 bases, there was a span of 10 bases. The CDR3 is CASGSDITEAFF. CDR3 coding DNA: TGTGCTAGTGGCTCCGACATAACTGAAGCTTTCTTT.

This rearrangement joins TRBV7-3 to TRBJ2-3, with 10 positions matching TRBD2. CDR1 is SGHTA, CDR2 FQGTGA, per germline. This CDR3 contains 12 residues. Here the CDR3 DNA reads TGTGCGTCGGGACTAGCGTCAGATACGCAGTATTTT. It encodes CASGLASDTQYF.

The CDR3 spells CASSLGQKQETQYF. In DNA form, the CDR3 reads TGTGCCAGCAGCTTGGGACAGAAACAAGAGACCCAGTACTTC. This chain uses TRBV5-6 with TRBJ2-5, with D perhaps TRBD1 (5 bases). Trimming took 0 bases from V and 2 from J, leaving 8 bases between them. In germline, CDR1 is SGHDT, CDR2 YYEEEE. CDR3 size: 14 residues.

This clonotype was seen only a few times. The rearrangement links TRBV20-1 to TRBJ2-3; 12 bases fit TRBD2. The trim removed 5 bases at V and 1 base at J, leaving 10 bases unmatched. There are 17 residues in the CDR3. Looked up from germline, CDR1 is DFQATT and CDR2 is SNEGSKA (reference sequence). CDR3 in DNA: TGCAGTGCTTACGAGCCCGGACTAGCGGGACGCACAGATACGCAGTATTTT. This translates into CSAYEPGLAGRTDTQYF.

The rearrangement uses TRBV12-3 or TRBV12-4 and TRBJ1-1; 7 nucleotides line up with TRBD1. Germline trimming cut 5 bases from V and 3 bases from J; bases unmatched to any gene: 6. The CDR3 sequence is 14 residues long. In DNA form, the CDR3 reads TGTGCCAGCAGTCGACAGGGAGAATACACTGAAGCTTTCTTT. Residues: CASSRQGEYTEAFF.

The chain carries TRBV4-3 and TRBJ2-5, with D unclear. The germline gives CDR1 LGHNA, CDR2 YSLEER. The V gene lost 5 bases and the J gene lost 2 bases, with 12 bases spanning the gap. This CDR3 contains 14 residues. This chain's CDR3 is CASSTRLSQETQYF. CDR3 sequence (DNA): TGCGCCAGCAGCACTCGTCTCTCTCAAGAGACCCAGTACTTC.

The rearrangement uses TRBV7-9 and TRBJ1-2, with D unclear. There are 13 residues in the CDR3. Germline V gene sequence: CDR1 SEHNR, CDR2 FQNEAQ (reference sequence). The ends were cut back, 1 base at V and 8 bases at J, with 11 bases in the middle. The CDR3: CASSLGVYIGYTF. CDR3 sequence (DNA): TGTGCCAGCAGCTTAGGGGTATATATCGGCTACACCTTC.

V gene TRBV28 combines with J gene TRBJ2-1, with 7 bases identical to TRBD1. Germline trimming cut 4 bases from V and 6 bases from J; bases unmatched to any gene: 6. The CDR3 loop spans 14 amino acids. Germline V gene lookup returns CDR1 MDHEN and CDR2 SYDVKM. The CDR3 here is CASSSGQAPNEQFF. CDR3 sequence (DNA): TGTGCCAGCAGTTCAGGACAGGCACCCAATGAGCAGTTCTTC.

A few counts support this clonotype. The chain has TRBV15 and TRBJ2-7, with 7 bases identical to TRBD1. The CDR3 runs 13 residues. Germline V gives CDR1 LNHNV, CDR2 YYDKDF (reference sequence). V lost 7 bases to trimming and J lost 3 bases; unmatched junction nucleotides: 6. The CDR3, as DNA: TGTGCCACCACGCAGGGGGTAGGCTACGAGCAGTACTTC. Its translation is CATTQGVGYEQYF. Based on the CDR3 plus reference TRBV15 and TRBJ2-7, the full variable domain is DAMVIQNPRYQVTQFGKPVTLSCSQTLNHNVMYWYQQKSSQAPKLLFHYYDKDFNNEADTPDNFQSRRPNTSFCFLDIRSPGLGDTAMYLCATTQGVGYEQYFGPGTRLTVT.

Here the CDR3 DNA reads TGTGCCAGCAGCCCCACAGGGGGCCCCTCTCGCTATGGCTACACCTTC. Translating it yields CASSPTGGPSRYGYTF. The chain couples TRBV21-1 to TRBJ1-2; the DNA was not compared with TRBD1, the D call given in the table. TRBV21-1 represents a pseudogene. The length of the CDR3 is 16 residues.

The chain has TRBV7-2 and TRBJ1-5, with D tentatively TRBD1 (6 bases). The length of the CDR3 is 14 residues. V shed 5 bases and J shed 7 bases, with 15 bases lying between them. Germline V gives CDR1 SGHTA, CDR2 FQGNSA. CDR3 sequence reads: CASSPEGGEQPQHF. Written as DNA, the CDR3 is TGTGCCAGCAGCCCGGAGGGGGGCGAACAGCCCCAGCATTTT.

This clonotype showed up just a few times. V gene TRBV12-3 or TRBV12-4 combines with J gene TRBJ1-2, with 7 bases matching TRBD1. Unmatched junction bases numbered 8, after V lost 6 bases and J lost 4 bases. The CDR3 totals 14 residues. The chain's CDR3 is CASRPTGNGYGYTF. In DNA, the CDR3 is TGTGCCAGCAGACCGACAGGGAATGGCTATGGCTACACCTTC.

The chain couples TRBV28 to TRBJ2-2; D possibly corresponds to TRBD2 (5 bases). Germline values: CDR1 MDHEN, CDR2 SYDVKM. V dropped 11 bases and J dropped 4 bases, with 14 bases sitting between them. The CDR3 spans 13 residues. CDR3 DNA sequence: TGTGCCGGGAAAGAGGGCATCACCGGGGAGCTGTTTTTT. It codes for CAGKEGITGELFF.

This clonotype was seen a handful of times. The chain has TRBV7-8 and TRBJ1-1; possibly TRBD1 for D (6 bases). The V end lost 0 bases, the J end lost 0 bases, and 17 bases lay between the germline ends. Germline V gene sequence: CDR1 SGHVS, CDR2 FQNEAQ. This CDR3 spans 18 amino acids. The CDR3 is CASSLAHRVGNMNTEAFF. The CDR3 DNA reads TGTGCCAGCAGCTTAGCCCACAGGGTGGGAAACATGAACACTGAAGCTTTCTTT.

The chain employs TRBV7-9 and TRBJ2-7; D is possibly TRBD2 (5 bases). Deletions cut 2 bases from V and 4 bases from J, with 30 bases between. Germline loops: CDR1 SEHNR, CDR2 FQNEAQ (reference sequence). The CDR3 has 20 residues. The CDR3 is CASSLYPIWDFEGTPYEQYF. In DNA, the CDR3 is TGTGCCAGCAGCTTATACCCCATATGGGATTTTGAGGGTACACCATACGAGCAGTACTTC.

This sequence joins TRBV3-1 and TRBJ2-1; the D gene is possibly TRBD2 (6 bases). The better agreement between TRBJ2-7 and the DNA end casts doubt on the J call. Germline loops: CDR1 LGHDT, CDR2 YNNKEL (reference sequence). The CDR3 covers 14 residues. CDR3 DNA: TGTGCCAGCAGCCAAAGATACGGGAGCTACGAGCAGTACTTC. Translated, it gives CASSQRYGSYEQYF.

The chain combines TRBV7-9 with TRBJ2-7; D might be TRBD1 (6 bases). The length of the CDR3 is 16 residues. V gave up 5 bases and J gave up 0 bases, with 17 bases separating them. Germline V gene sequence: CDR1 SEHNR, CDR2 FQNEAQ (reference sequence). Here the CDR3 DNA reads TGTGCCAGCAGCGTGGGACATTTGGGGATCTCCTACGAGCAGTACTTC. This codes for CASSVGHLGISYEQYF.

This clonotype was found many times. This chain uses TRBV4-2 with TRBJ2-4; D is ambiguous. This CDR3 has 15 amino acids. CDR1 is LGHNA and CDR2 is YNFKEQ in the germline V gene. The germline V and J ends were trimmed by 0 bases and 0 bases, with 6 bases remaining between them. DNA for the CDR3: TGTGCCAGCAGCCAAGATTGGGTAGCCAAAAACATTCAGTACTTC. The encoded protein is CASSQDWVAKNIQYF.